Below are 25 T cell receptor beta chains sequenced from a single sample in a study of siplizumab effects on memory and regulatory T cells. Sequencing was performed with immunoSEQ multiplex PCR; in TCRdb, only in-frame clones are kept and a portion is missing. The table has about 85,000 clones, around 93% seen once. Material: CD8+ T cells sorted from blood. These receptors all stem from a human donor in good health.

This chain links TRBV27 with TRBJ2-7; 8 bases match TRBD2. The CDR3 is made up of 16 amino acids. CDR1 MNHEY and CDR2 SMNVEV come from the germline V gene (reference sequence). Unmatched junction bases numbered 14, after V lost 3 bases and J lost 7 bases. The CDR3 loop is CASSFSAGEVTGEQYF. CDR3 sequence (DNA): TGTGCCAGCAGTTTTTCAGCGGGAGAGGTCACGGGGGAGCAGTACTTC.

The chain couples TRBV10-3 to TRBJ1-1, with a tentative D call TRBD1 (5 bases). CDR3 length equals 12 residues. Germline V gene data show CDR1 as ENHRY and CDR2 as SYGVKD. V was pared by 10 bases and J by 1 base, with 10 bases between. The CDR3 loop is CATQDKNTEAFF. DNA of the CDR3: TGTGCCACCCAGGACAAGAACACTGAAGCTTTCTTT.

This clone was counted between two and nine times. The V and J genes are TRBV18 and TRBJ2-6; D uncertain. From germline, CDR1 is KGHSH and CDR2 LQKENI. This CDR3 region has 16 residues. V was cut by 0 bases and J by 1 base, with 7 bases left in between. The CDR3 here is CASSPPVGSGANVLTF. The CDR3 DNA reads as TGTGCCAGCTCACCACCCGTTGGATCTGGGGCCAACGTCCTGACTTTC.

The rearrangement joins TRBV6-5 to TRBJ1-1; a possible D gene is TRBD1 (5 bases). The CDR3 is made up of 14 amino acids. Looked up from germline, CDR1 is MNHEY and CDR2 is SVGAGI. V was pared by 2 bases and J by 3 bases, with 10 bases between. The DNA for the CDR3 is TGTGCCAGCAGTTACGGGAGGGGATACACTGAAGCTTTCTTT. Protein product: CASSYGRGYTEAFF.

The chain is built from TRBV14 and TRBJ2-7; D is unclear. The germline CDR1 and CDR2 sequences are SGHDN and FVKESK. This CDR3 is 13 amino acids long. Trimming removed 0 bases at V and 4 bases at J, with 7 bases between. The CDR3 DNA is TGTGCCAGCAGCCAAGAACGGGTTTACGAGCAGTACTTC. It is translated as CASSQERVYEQYF.

The V and J genes are TRBV28 and TRBJ1-2; perhaps TRBD1 as D (5 bases). Trimming took 7 bases from V and 3 from J, leaving 15 bases between them. Germline V gives CDR1 MDHEN, CDR2 SYDVKM. This CDR3 is 14 amino acids long. The chain's CDR3 is CASTLGPGHYGYTF. The DNA of the CDR3 is TGTGCCAGCACCCTGGGGCCGGGGCACTATGGCTACACCTTC.

The chain uses TRBV11-2 and TRBJ1-1; D not certain. V was shortened by 0 bases and J by 5 bases, with 10 bases between the two germline ends. The germline gives CDR1 SGHAT, CDR2 FQNNGV. The CDR3 is 14 amino acids. The CDR3 DNA reads TGTGCCAGCAGCTTAGATCTGGCGGGAACTGAAGCTTTCTTT. Its protein is CASSLDLAGTEAFF.

The chain recombines TRBV28 with TRBJ2-1; 7 positions agree with TRBD1. CDR1 is MDHEN and CDR2 is SYDVKM in the germline V gene. CDR3 length: 16 amino acids. Losses at the gene ends were 6 bases for V and 0 bases for J; bases not matched to a gene: 8. The CDR3 coding sequence is TGTGCCAGCAGCACCGGGACAGAGCACTCCTACAATGAGCAGTTCTTC. This gives the protein CASSTGTEHSYNEQFF.

The V and J genes are TRBV7-3 and TRBJ2-3; D not certain. Germline lookup yields CDR1 SGHTA and CDR2 FQGTGA. The V and J ends lost 6 bases and 2 bases respectively, with 15 bases between them. The CDR3 covers 15 residues. The CDR3 region has the DNA TGTGCCAGCAGTCAGAGGCCAGCCACCACAGATACGCAGTATTTT. This gives the protein CASSQRPATTDTQYF.

About this clone itself: Different DNA sequences within this sample yield the same CDR3. The chain combines TRBV6-5 with TRBJ2-3; D not certain. The V end was cut by 5 bases, the J end by 0 bases, with 3 bases between. The CDR3 is 12 residues long. Germline V gene lookup returns CDR1 MNHEY and CDR2 SVGAGI. CDR3 sequence reads: CASSPSTDTQYF. CDR3 nucleotide sequence: TGTGCCAGCAGTCCTAGCACAGATACGCAGTATTTT.

This chain connects TRBV14 to TRBJ2-5, with 13 positions matching TRBD2. The CDR3 consists of 20 residues. Germline-derived CDR1 and CDR2 are SGHDN and FVKESK. Germline trimming cut 0 bases from V and 4 bases from J; bases unmatched to any gene: 14. In DNA form, the CDR3 reads TGTGCCAGCAGCCAAGATAGGCCCGGACTAGCGGGAGTTCCGGTAGAGACCCAGTACTTC. Translation: CASSQDRPGLAGVPVETQYF.

This chain uses TRBV7-8 with TRBJ2-5, with TRBD2 identical over 9 bases. CDR3 length: 17 amino acids. Germline assignment: CDR1 SGHVS and CDR2 FQNEAQ. V dropped 1 base and J dropped 4; count of bases not matched to a gene: 10. CDR3 amino acids: CASSLDLGREGGETQYF. CDR3 in DNA: TGTGCCAGCAGCTTAGATCTAGGGCGGGAGGGTGGAGAGACCCAGTACTTC. Full variable domain (rest looked up from reference TRBV7-8 and TRBJ2-5): GAGVSQSPRYKVAKRGQDVALRCDPISGHVSLFWYQQALGQGPEFLTYFQNEAQLDKSGLPSDRFFAERPEGSVSTLKIQRTQQEDSAVYLCASSLDLGREGGETQYFGPGTRLLVL.

The rearrangement links TRBV6-5 to TRBJ2-6, with D uncertain. This CDR3 has 15 amino acids. V dropped 5 bases and J dropped 2 bases, with 10 bases sitting between them. Germline assignment: CDR1 MNHEY and CDR2 SVGAGI. The DNA for the CDR3 is TGTGCCAGCAGTCCTAATATTGCTGGGGCCAACGTCCTGACTTTC. The encoded protein is CASSPNIAGANVLTF.

This rearrangement joins TRBV6-1 to TRBJ2-1, with a tentative D call TRBD2 (6 bases). Trimming took 7 bases from V and 0 from J, leaving 13 bases between them. This CDR3 contains 15 residues. Germline-derived CDR1 and CDR2 are MNHNS and SASEGT. The CDR3 is CASMRVAVSYNEQFF. The CDR3 nucleotides are TGTGCCAGCATGAGGGTAGCGGTCTCCTACAATGAGCAGTTCTTC.

This chain links TRBV29-1 with TRBJ1-2; no firm D call. Per the germline V gene, CDR1 is SQVTM and CDR2 is ANQGSEA. The CDR3 runs to 12 residues. Trimming took 2 bases from V and 4 from J, leaving 8 bases between them. CDR3 DNA sequence: TGCAGCGTTGAATCCGGGATCTATGGCTACACCTTC. Encoded protein: CSVESGIYGYTF.

V usage is TRBV5-5 and J usage is TRBJ2-7; D call uncertain. Germline assignment: CDR1 SGHKS and CDR2 YYEKEE (reference sequence). The V end lost 5 bases, the J end lost 2 bases, and 8 bases lay between the germline ends. This CDR3 is 12 amino acids long. CDR3 sequence (DNA): TGTGCCAGCAGTAGGCCCACCTACGAGCAGTACTTC. This codes for CASSRPTYEQYF.

The chain is built from TRBV27 and TRBJ2-1; D not resolved. Per germline, CDR1 MNHEY and CDR2 SMNVEV (reference sequence). V was cut by 9 bases and J by 6 bases, with 21 bases left in between. This CDR3 spans 15 amino acids. DNA of the CDR3: TGTGCCAGTAGTAAAGGACGGCCAGGATTCAATGAGCAGTTCTTC. Protein sequence: CASSKGRPGFNEQFF.

The chain links TRBV7-9 to TRBJ1-1; 8 bases match TRBD1. Trimming at V came to 2 bases and at J to 1 base, leaving 3 bases not matched to a gene. The CDR3 has 15 residues. CDR1 SEHNR and CDR2 FQNEAQ come from the germline V gene (reference sequence). CDR3 bases: TGTGCCAGCAGCTTAATAGGACAGGGGAACACTGAAGCTTTCTTT. As protein: CASSLIGQGNTEAFF.

This rearrangement joins TRBV5-1 to TRBJ2-7; 7 nucleotides match TRBD2. Germline trimming cut 1 base from V and 3 bases from J; bases unmatched to any gene: 13. The CDR3 is made up of 17 amino acids. Looked up from germline, CDR1 is SGHRS and CDR2 is YFSETQ. Here the CDR3 reads CASSLSFGGDYVYEQYF. The CDR3 DNA sequence: TGCGCCAGCAGCTTGAGTTTTGGGGGGGACTATGTCTACGAGCAGTACTTC. Together with reference TRBV5-1 and TRBJ2-7, the CDR3 gives the full variable domain: KAGVTQTPRYLIKTRGQQVTLSCSPISGHRSVSWYQQTPGQGLQFLFEYFSETQRNKGNFPGRFSGRQFSNSRSEMNVSTLELGDSALYLCASSLSFGGDYVYEQYFGPGTRLTVT.

This chain links TRBV29-1 with TRBJ1-1; D possibly corresponds to TRBD1 (6 bases). The CDR3 extends over 15 amino acids. With 0 bases removed from V and 4 bases from J, the gap between germline ends came to 15 bases. CDR1 is SQVTM, CDR2 ANQGSEA, per germline. CDR3 amino acids: CSVEDGSGAGTEAFF. CDR3 sequence (DNA): TGCAGCGTTGAAGATGGCTCGGGGGCGGGCACTGAAGCTTTCTTT.

The chain is built from TRBV6-6 and TRBJ2-3, with D tentatively TRBD2 (5 bases). V was cut by 5 bases and J by 0 bases, with 15 bases left in between. Germline V lookup: CDR1 MNHNY, CDR2 SVGAGI (reference sequence). CDR3 length equals 16 residues. CDR3 loop: CASSTLAPQSTDTQYF. CDR3 DNA: TGTGCCAGCAGTACATTAGCGCCCCAAAGCACAGATACGCAGTATTTT.

V gene TRBV10-3 combines with J gene TRBJ2-5; D unresolved. V was pared by 3 bases and J by 0 bases, with 8 bases between. The CDR3 is 14 residues long. Germline loops: CDR1 ENHRY, CDR2 SYGVKD. The CDR3 is CAISDGANQETQYF. Here the CDR3 DNA reads TGTGCCATCAGTGACGGAGCGAACCAAGAGACCCAGTACTTC.

The chain carries TRBV7-6 and TRBJ2-3; the match to TRBD2 covers 14 bases. J was trimmed by 6 bases and V by 4 bases; bases with no gene match: 9. Germline values: CDR1 SGHVS, CDR2 FNYEAQ. The CDR3 loop spans 17 amino acids. The CDR3 bases are TGTGCCAGCAGCTCACCGATGGGACTAGCGGGAGAGGATACGCAGTATTTT. The encoded protein is CASSSPMGLAGEDTQYF.

This chain connects TRBV6-1 to TRBJ1-5; D is perhaps TRBD1 (5 bases). Germline V lookup: CDR1 MNHNS, CDR2 SASEGT. The CDR3 has 15 residues. V shed 1 base and J shed 0 bases, with 7 bases lying between them. CDR3 region: CASSEDDSSNQPQHF. In DNA form, the CDR3 reads TGTGCCAGCAGTGAAGATGACAGTAGCAATCAGCCCCAGCATTTT.

The V call is TRBV19, the J call TRBJ2-3; 14 nucleotides agree with TRBD2. Per the germline V gene, CDR1 is LNHDA and CDR2 is SQIVND (reference sequence). The junction had 8 bases not matched to a gene; V was cut back by 7 bases and J by 5 bases. The CDR3 extends over 16 amino acids. CDR3 sequence reads: CASTRGLAGVGDTQYF. Here the CDR3 DNA reads TGTGCCAGTACTCGGGGACTAGCGGGAGTTGGAGATACGCAGTATTTT.